The clone carrying this TCR beta chain was seen at least ten times. In germline, CDR1 is SGHRS, CDR2 YFSETQ. V lost 0 bases and J lost 3, with 11 bases in between. CDR3 length: 15 amino acids. TCRdb recomputed calls from the RT-PCR reads with MiXCR, one row per CDR3 protein. The data contain about 680,000 distinct CDR3 sequences, approximately 15% of them singletons. The V call is TRBV5-1, the J call TRBJ2-3, with TRBD1 as a possible D gene (5 bases). Sequencing was performed on memory CD4+ T cells from blood. The TCR sequence derives from a female donor in good health, serving as a healthy control. CDR3 nucleotides: TGCGCCAGCAGCTTGGGTCCAGGGAAAACAGATACGCAGTATTTT. It codes for CASSLGPGKTDTQYF.